This paragraph reports one T cell receptor beta chain. The target antigen is unknown. The source of the sample is a study of graft-versus-host responses after intestinal transplantation. On the study more broadly: Recipients got multivisceral, liver-intestinal, or isolated intestinal transplants. Anti-thymocyte globulin served as induction for all recipients, who then took tacrolimus and steroids for around 3 years. General study findings and limits: GvH clones were found in recipient marrow; some appeared first in ileum or blood.

Profiled with immunoSEQ multiplex PCR; TCRdb holds only in-frame clones, not every one. The data hold roughly 120,000 clones, with around 92% observed a single time. This CDR3 is 20 amino acids long. The trim removed 3 bases at V and 7 bases at J, leaving 21 bases unmatched. The germline gives CDR1 MNHEY, CDR2 SMNVEV (reference sequence). The source of this sequence is a human donor who was the organ donor for an intestinal transplant. This specimen consisted of unstimulated CD8+ T cells sorted from spleen or lymph node cells, obtained before transplant. The V and J genes are TRBV27 and TRBJ2-3; 11 bases are shared with TRBD2. Written as DNA, the CDR3 is TGTGCCAGCAGTTTTTGGAGTCCGCTCCAGACACGACTAGCGGGAAATACGCAGTATTTT. This codes for CASSFWSPLQTRLAGNTQYF.